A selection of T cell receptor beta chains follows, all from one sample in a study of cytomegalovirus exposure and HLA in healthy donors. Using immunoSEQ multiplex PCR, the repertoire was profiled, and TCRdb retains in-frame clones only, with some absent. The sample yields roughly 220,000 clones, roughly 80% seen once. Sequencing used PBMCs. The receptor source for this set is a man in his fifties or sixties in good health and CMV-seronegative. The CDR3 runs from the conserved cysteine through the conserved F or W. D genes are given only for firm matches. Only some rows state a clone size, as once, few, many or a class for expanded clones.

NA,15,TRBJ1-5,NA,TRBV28,CASSRDRHRNQPQHF,TGTGCCAGCAGCCGTGACAGACATCGCAATCAGCCCCAGCATTTT
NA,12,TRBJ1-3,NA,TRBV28,CASSTTGNTIYF,TGTGCCAGCAGTACTACAGGAAACACCATATATTTT
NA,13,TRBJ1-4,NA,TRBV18,CASSPSPQEKLFF,TGTGCCAGCTCACCCTCCCCGCAGGAAAAACTGTTTTTT
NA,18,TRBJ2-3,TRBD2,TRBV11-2,CASSLGGLAGTLTDTQYF,TGTGCCAGCAGCTTAGGGGGACTAGCGGGTACACTCACAGATACGCAGTATTTT
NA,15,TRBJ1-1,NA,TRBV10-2,CASSELVGANTEAFF,TGCGCCAGCAGTGAGTTGGTAGGGGCCAACACTGAAGCTTTCTTT
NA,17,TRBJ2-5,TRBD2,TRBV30,CAWSLTLSGRVAETQYF,TGTGCCTGGAGCTTAACCCTTAGCGGGAGGGTTGCAGAGACCCAGTACTTC
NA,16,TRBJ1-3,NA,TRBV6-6,CASSYSIGSGRNTIYF,TGTGCCAGCAGTTACTCGATAGGTTCAGGTAGAAACACCATATATTTT
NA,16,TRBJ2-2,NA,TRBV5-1,CASSLTWGLNTGELFF,TGCGCCAGCAGCCTAACTTGGGGGCTGAACACCGGGGAGCTGTTTTTT
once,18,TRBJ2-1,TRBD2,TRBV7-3,CASSLGRGTSGKGNEQFF,TGTGCCAGCAGCTTAGGACGCGGGACTAGCGGGAAAGGCAATGAGCAGTTCTTC
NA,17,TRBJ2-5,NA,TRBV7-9,CASSYLSMAGIQETQYF,TGTGCCAGCAGCTACTTGTCGATGGCAGGGATCCAAGAGACCCAGTACTTC
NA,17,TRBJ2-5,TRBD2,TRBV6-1,CASSEGTSGRIGKTQYF,TGTGCCAGCAGTGAAGGGACTAGCGGGAGGATAGGGAAGACCCAGTACTTC
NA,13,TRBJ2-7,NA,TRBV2,CAIRGGATYEQYF,TGTGCCATCCGTGGCGGGGCTACCTACGAGCAGTACTTC
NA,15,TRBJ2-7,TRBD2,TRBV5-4,CASSLNGGYVGEQYF,TGTGCCAGCAGCCTTAACGGGGGGTACGTGGGCGAGCAGTACTTC
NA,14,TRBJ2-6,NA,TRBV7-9,CASRAGSGANVLTF,TGTGCCAGCAGGGCAGGCTCTGGGGCCAACGTCCTGACTTTC
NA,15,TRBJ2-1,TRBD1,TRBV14,CASSLPGTGSDEQFF,TGTGCCAGCAGCCTGCCTGGGACAGGTAGCGATGAGCAGTTCTTC
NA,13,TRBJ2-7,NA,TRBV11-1,CASSPLQVGEQYF,TGTGCCAGCAGCCCACTGCAGGTCGGCGAGCAGTACTTC
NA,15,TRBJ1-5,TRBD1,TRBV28,CASSPRDRVDQPQHF,TGTGCCAGCAGCCCCCGGGACAGGGTCGATCAGCCCCAGCATTTT
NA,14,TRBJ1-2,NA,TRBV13,CASSFNRLTYGYTF,TGTGCCAGCAGCTTTAATCGCCTTACTTATGGCTACACCTTC
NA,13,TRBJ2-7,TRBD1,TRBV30,CAWQGTGKGEQYF,TGTGCCTGGCAAGGGACAGGGAAAGGAGAGCAGTACTTC
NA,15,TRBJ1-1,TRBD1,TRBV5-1,CASSRTTGGVTEAFF,TGCGCCAGCAGTCGGACGACAGGGGGCGTCACTGAAGCTTTCTTT
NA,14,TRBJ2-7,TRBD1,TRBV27,CASSRWGTAYEQYF,TGTGCCAGCAGCCGATGGGGGACAGCCTACGAGCAGTACTTC
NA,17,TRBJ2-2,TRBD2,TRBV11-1,CASSLALAGVDTGELFF,TGTGCCAGCAGCTTAGCACTAGCGGGAGTCGACACCGGGGAGCTGTTTTTT
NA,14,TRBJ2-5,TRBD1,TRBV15,CATSNRDRQETQYF,TGTGCCACCAGCAACCGGGACAGACAAGAGACCCAGTACTTC
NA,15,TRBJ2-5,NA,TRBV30,CAWSVYREVGRTQYF,TGTGCCTGGAGTGTTTACAGGGAAGTTGGTCGCACCCAGTACTTC
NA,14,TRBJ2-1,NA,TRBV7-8,CASNFLGTNNEQFF,TGTGCCAGCAATTTCCTCGGGACAAACAATGAGCAGTTCTTC
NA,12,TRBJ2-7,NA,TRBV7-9,CASSQTRGEQYF,TGTGCCAGCAGCCAAACTAGAGGCGAGCAGTACTTC
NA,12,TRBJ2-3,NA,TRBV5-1,CASSLLADTQYF,TGCGCCAGCAGCTTGCTCGCAGATACGCAGTATTTT
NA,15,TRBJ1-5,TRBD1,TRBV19,CASSIGQGSNQPQHF,TGTGCCAGTAGTATAGGACAGGGAAGCAATCAGCCCCAGCATTTT
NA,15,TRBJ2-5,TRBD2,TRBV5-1,CASEATGGPGETQYF,TGCGCCAGCGAGGCTACGGGAGGGCCTGGGGAGACCCAGTACTTC
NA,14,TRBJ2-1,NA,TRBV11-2,CASRGAPIYNEQFF,TGTGCCAGCAGGGGGGCCCCCATCTACAATGAGCAGTTCTTC
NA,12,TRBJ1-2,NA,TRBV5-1,CASSLDSHGCTF,TGCGCCAGCAGCTTGGACAGTCATGGCTGCACCTTC
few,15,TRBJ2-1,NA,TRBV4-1,CASSQALSSVNEQFF,TGCGCCAGCAGCCAAGCCCTGTCTAGCGTCAATGAGCAGTTCTTC
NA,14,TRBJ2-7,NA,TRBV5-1,CASSTRDTSYEQYF,TGCGCCAGCAGCACCCGGGACACCTCCTACGAGCAGTACTTC
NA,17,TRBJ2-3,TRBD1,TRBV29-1,CSVEGYRGREGTDTQYF,TGCAGCGTTGAAGGTTACAGGGGGCGAGAGGGCACAGATACGCAGTATTTT
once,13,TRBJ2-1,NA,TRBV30,CACSRGPYNEQFF,TGTGCCTGTAGCCGGGGTCCATACAATGAGCAGTTCTTC
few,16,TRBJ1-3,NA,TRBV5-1,CASSKRDSSSGNTIYF,TGCGCCAGCAGCAAGAGGGATTCTAGCTCTGGAAACACCATATATTTT
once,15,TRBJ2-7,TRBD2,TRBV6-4,CASSSWTSGSYEQYF,TGTGCCAGCAGTTCCTGGACTAGCGGTTCCTACGAGCAGTACTTC
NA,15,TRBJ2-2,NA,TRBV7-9,CASSLGGGGFGELFF,TGTGCCAGCAGCTTAGGCGGAGGGGGCTTCGGGGAGCTGTTTTTT
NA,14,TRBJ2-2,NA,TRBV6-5,CASSLDRDTGELFF,TGTGCCAGCAGCCTGGATCGGGACACCGGGGAGCTGTTTTTT
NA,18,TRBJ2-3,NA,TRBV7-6,CASSQGGRGTSPGDTQYF,TGTGCCAGCAGTCAGGGGGGCAGGGGGACTAGTCCGGGAGATACGCAGTATTTT
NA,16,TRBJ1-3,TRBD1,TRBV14,CASSPNQGVFGNTIYF,TGTGCCAGCAGCCCGAATCAGGGGGTTTTTGGAAACACCATATATTTT
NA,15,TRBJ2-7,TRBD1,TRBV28,CASSGTGGIVYEQYF,TGTGCCAGCAGCGGGACAGGGGGTATCGTCTACGAGCAGTACTTC
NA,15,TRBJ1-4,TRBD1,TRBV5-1,CASSLAGTGSEKLFF,TGCGCCAGCAGCTTGGCCGGGACAGGGTCTGAAAAACTGTTTTTT
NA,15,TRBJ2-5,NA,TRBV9,CASSVRPTPQETQYF,TGTGCCAGCAGCGTCCGACCGACTCCACAAGAGACCCAGTACTTC
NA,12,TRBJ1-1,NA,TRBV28,CASGVVQGEAFF,TGTGCCAGCGGAGTGGTCCAGGGCGAAGCTTTCTTT
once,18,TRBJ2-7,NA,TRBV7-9,CASSLFGRLDSRDYEQYF,TGTGCCAGCAGCTTATTTGGACGGTTGGACAGCAGAGACTACGAGCAGTACTTC
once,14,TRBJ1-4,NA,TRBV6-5,CASSSLGAQEKLFF,TGTGCCAGCAGCAGTCTAGGGGCGCAGGAAAAACTGTTTTTT
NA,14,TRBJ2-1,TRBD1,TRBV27,CASRPTGELNEQFF,TGTGCCAGCAGACCGACAGGGGAATTGAATGAGCAGTTCTTC
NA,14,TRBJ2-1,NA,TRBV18,CASSAVVSRNEQFF,TGTGCCAGCTCAGCAGTAGTCTCTAGAAATGAGCAGTTCTTC
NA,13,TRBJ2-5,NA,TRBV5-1,CASSVDRQGTQYF,TGCGCCAGCAGCGTTGACAGACAAGGGACCCAGTACTTC
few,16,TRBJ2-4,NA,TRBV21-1,CASSKSTSIAKNIQYF,TGTGCCAGCAGCAAGAGTACGAGTATAGCCAAAAACATTCAGTACTTC
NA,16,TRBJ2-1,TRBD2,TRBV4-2,CASSYRRTSGNNEQFF,TGTGCCAGCAGCTACCGAAGGACTAGCGGAAACAATGAGCAGTTCTTC
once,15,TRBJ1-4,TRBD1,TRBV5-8,CASSTGQGWNEKLFF,TGTGCCAGCTCGACGGGACAGGGCTGGAATGAAAAACTGTTTTTT
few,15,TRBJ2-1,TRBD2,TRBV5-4,CASSAVQREPDEQFF,TGTGCCAGCAGCGCGGTCCAGCGGGAGCCCGATGAGCAGTTCTTC
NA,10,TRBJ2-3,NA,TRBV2,CASSLYTQYF,TGTGCCAGCAGTCTATATACGCAGTATTTT
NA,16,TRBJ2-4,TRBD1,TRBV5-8,CASSFWTGSAKNIQYF,TGTGCCAGCAGCTTTTGGACAGGGAGTGCCAAAAACATTCAGTACTTC
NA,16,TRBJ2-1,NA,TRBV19,CASSITSHRGVNEQFF,TGTGCCAGTAGTATAACGTCGCATAGGGGTGTGAATGAGCAGTTCTTC
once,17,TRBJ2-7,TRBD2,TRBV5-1,CASSLGTSGSGSYEQYF,TGCGCCAGCAGCTTAGGGACTAGCGGGAGTGGGTCCTACGAGCAGTACTTC
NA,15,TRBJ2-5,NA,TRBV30,CAWMGGLGAGETQYF,TGTGCCTGGATGGGAGGGTTGGGGGCCGGGGAGACCCAGTACTTC
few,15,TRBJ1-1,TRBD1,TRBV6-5,CASRPGTGAVTEAFF,TGTGCCAGCCGTCCCGGGACAGGGGCGGTCACTGAAGCTTTCTTT